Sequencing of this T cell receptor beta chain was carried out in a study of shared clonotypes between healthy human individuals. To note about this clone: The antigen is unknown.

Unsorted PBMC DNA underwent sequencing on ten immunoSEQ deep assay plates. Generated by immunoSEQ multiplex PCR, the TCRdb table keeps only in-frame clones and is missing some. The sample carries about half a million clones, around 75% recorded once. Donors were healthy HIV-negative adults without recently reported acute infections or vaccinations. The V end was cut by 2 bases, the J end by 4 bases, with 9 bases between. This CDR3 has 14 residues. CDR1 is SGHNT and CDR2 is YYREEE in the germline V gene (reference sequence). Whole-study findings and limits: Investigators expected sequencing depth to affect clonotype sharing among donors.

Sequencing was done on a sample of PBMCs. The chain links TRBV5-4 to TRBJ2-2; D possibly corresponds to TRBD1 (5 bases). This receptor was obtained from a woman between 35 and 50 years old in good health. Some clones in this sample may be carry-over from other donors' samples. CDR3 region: CASSFQGGTGELFF. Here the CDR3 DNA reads TGTGCCAGCAGCTTTCAGGGCGGCACCGGGGAGCTGTTTTTT.